The subject of this entry is one T cell receptor beta chain. A J-beta primer mix and a sample-barcoded 5' primer were used in a second PCR of roughly 7 to 12 cycles. Each cDNA molecule was tagged by a template-switch adaptor with 12 random nucleotides. From the 5' RACE reads, TCRdb called clonotypes with MiXCR, one entry per CDR3 protein. In the table there are 790,000 or so distinct CDR3 sequences, just over 55% of which are singletons. The data belong to a study of blood T cells in healthy people across ages. About the research overall: For every two T cells, template switching captured about one barcoded beta molecule.

Trimming stripped 5 bases from V and 6 bases from J, with 13 bases between. Germline-derived CDR1 and CDR2 are MNHEY and SMNVEV (reference sequence). The CDR3 consists of 14 residues. The rearrangement links TRBV27 to TRBJ2-2; tentative D call: TRBD2 (6 bases). The receptor was isolated from a middle-aged man in good health. Material: blood. CDR3 region: CASSIAGRSGELFF. As DNA, the CDR3 is TGTGCCAGCAGTATCGCAGGGAGGTCCGGGGAGCTGTTTTTT.